Described below is a single T cell receptor beta chain sequence and its context. These data come from a study of T cell responses to AZD1222 COVID-19 vaccine. The germline CDR1 and CDR2 sequences are MGHRA and YSYEKL. The V end was cut by 4 bases, the J end by 4 bases, with 20 bases between. This CDR3 region has 17 residues. Libraries were prepared by immunoSEQ multiplex PCR; TCRdb keeps only in-frame clonotypes and omits some of them. The sample has approximately 98,000 clones; approximately 90% are singletons. The specimen comprised peripheral blood, sampled on day 0 of MenACWY control vaccination. This sequence joins TRBV4-1 and TRBJ1-3; the D gene is possibly TRBD1 (6 bases). This TCR came from an adult in good health. CDR3 loop: CASSLLLGRGGGNTIYF. The CDR3 DNA reads TGCGCCAGCAGCCTCCTCCTGGGCAGGGGAGGCGGAAACACCATATATTTT.